The rows below give T cell receptor beta chains drawn from one sample of a study of beta chain features in type 1 diabetes. The assay was immunoSEQ multiplex PCR, and TCRdb's table has in-frame clones only and misses some. The repertoire holds about 470,000 clones, with approximately 30% as singletons. Sequences were obtained from naive CD4+ T cells from blood. All receptors derive from a man younger than 35 in good health. Each CDR3 is given with its conserved first and last residue. A D gene is named only where the DNA matches it firmly. Rows may omit the clone size; those that give it use once, few, many or a size class.

J gene | clone size | V gene | D gene | CDR3 DNA | CDR3 protein
TRBJ2-7 | few | TRBV15 | NA | TGTGCCACCAGCATCGATGACCACGAGCAGTACTTC | CATSIDDHEQYF
TRBJ2-1 | NA | TRBV7-2 | NA | TGTGCCAGCAGCGTCAGATCCAAGGGGGGCAATGAGCAGTTCTTC | CASSVRSKGGNEQFF
TRBJ1-3 | NA | TRBV14 | NA | TGTGCCAGCAGCCGCGGGAACATCGGAAACACCATATATTTT | CASSRGNIGNTIYF
TRBJ2-7 | few | TRBV7-2 | NA | TGTGCCAGCAGCTTGAGAACCGGGGACTACGAGCAGTACTTC | CASSLRTGDYEQYF
TRBJ2-5 | few | TRBV7-9 | NA | TGTGCCAGCAGCAATGCGCAGACCCAGTACTTC | CASSNAQTQYF
TRBJ2-5 | NA | TRBV7-2 | NA | TGTGCCAGCAGCTCTCGAAGAGCGGAAGAGACCCAGTACTTC | CASSSRRAEETQYF
TRBJ1-2 | few | TRBV29-1 | TRBD1 | TGCAGCGTTGAGGGGACGCGGACAGGGGTTGGTCGCTACACCTTC | CSVEGTRTGVGRYTF
TRBJ1-2 | few | TRBV28 | NA | TGTGCCAGCAGCGCGGCAGGGGAGTATGGCTACACCTTC | CASSAAGEYGYTF
TRBJ2-3 | NA | TRBV11-2 | NA | TGTGCCAGCAGCTTAGATAGGTGGGGCCGATCCTCCCAGAGCACAGATACGCAGTATTTT | CASSLDRWGRSSQSTDTQYF
TRBJ2-1 | few | TRBV29-1 | TRBD2 | TGCAGCGTGACTAGCGGGACCCCTGAGCAGTTCTTC | CSVTSGTPEQFF
TRBJ2-7 | NA | TRBV30 | TRBD2 | TGTGCCTGGAGTGTACTAGCGGGAGTCTACGAGCAGTACTTC | CAWSVLAGVYEQYF
TRBJ2-7 | NA | TRBV9 | TRBD2 | TGTGCCAGCAGCCCCGGACTAGCGGGAGTATACGAGCAGTACTTC | CASSPGLAGVYEQYF
TRBJ1-1 | NA | TRBV27 | NA | TGTGCCAGCAGTTTAAGGGGGGTTGGTACTGAAGCTTTCTTT | CASSLRGVGTEAFF
TRBJ2-3 | NA | TRBV5-1 | NA | TGCGCCAGCAGCTTGGAGAAGGGGAGGATTGGAGATACGCAGTATTTT | CASSLEKGRIGDTQYF
TRBJ2-7 | NA | TRBV30 | NA | TGTGCCTGGAGTGAAGGGTACGAGCAGTACTTC | CAWSEGYEQYF
TRBJ2-7 | NA | TRBV28 | TRBD1 | TGTGCCAGCAGTTCCTCTGGACAGGGCCCCAACGAGCAGTACTTC | CASSSSGQGPNEQYF
TRBJ2-3 | few | TRBV30 | NA | TGTGCCTGGAGTGAGAACAGTTTCACAGATACGCAGTATTTT | CAWSENSFTDTQYF
TRBJ2-5 | NA | TRBV25-1 | NA | TGTGCCAGCAGTGAATATGGCAGAGTACAAGAGACCCAGTACTTC | CASSEYGRVQETQYF
TRBJ1-1 | NA | TRBV5-1 | TRBD1 | TGCGCCAGCAGCGCCGGGACAGCGGGCACTGAAGCTTTCTTT | CASSAGTAGTEAFF
TRBJ1-1 | NA | TRBV29-1 | NA | TGCAGCGGCGCGACCGGGACATTGAACACTGAAGCTTTCTTT | CSGATGTLNTEAFF
TRBJ2-4 | NA | TRBV27 | NA | TGTGCCAGCAGAGCGGGACACGGAGTCATTCAGTACTTC | CASRAGHGVIQYF
TRBJ1-2 | NA | TRBV18 | NA | TGTGCCAGCTCACCGCCGAAGTTGGGACGGCTGGAGCATGGCTACACCTTC | CASSPPKLGRLEHGYTF
TRBJ1-4 | NA | TRBV5-1 | TRBD1 | TGCGCCAGCAGCCCCGGGACAGAAGGAGAAAAACTGTTTTTT | CASSPGTEGEKLFF
TRBJ2-1 | NA | TRBV9 | NA | TGTGCCAGCAGCGGTGGGAGCTCCTACAATGAGCAGTTCTTC | CASSGGSSYNEQFF
TRBJ2-3 | NA | TRBV25-1 | NA | TGTGCCAGCAGCGCGTACGGCACAGATACGCAGTATTTT | CASSAYGTDTQYF
TRBJ1-1 | NA | TRBV25-1 | TRBD1 | TGTGCCAGCAGTGATTCGCGGCAGGGGGCCACTGAAGCTTTCTTT | CASSDSRQGATEAFF
TRBJ2-1 | NA | TRBV7-9 | NA | TGTGCCAGCAGCTTAGCGACCTCGGGGGCGGTCAATGAGCAGTTCTTC | CASSLATSGAVNEQFF
TRBJ2-5 | few | TRBV29-1 | TRBD2 | TGCAGCGTTATTCGGGCGGGAGTGGAGACCCAGTACTTC | CSVIRAGVETQYF
TRBJ2-6 | few | TRBV30 | NA | TGTGCCTGGAGAACAGCCGGGGCCAACGTCCTGACTTTC | CAWRTAGANVLTF
TRBJ2-1 | NA | TRBV7-3 | TRBD2 | TGTGCCAGCAGCTCAAGCGGGAACCCCCTCTACAATGAGCAGTTCTTC | CASSSSGNPLYNEQFF
TRBJ2-7 | few | TRBV28 | TRBD2 | TGTGCCAGTCGGACTAGCGGGAGGCCCTACGAGCAGTACTTC | CASRTSGRPYEQYF
TRBJ2-1 | few | TRBV11-2 | TRBD1 | TGTGCCAGCAGCTCCCGGGACAGGGGGATCAATGAGCAGTTCTTC | CASSSRDRGINEQFF
TRBJ2-1 | few | TRBV19 | NA | TGTGCCAGTAGTACGCAGGGAAATGAGCAGTTCTTC | CASSTQGNEQFF
TRBJ1-5 | NA | TRBV30 | NA | TGTGCCTGGAGTGAACAGGGCAATCAGCCCCAGCATTTT | CAWSEQGNQPQHF
TRBJ2-7 | few | TRBV2 | NA | TGTGCCAGCAGTGTGGCCGGATACCCCTACGAGCAGTACTTC | CASSVAGYPYEQYF
TRBJ2-3 | NA | TRBV28 | TRBD1 | TGTGCCAGCAGTTTGCAGGGGGCCACAGATACGCAGTATTTT | CASSLQGATDTQYF
TRBJ1-2 | NA | TRBV9 | NA | TGTGCCAGCAGAAAAGACGGCTATGGCTACACCTTC | CASRKDGYGYTF
TRBJ2-1 | NA | TRBV30 | NA | TGTGCCTGGAGTGTAAGGGCCGTGGCAGGGGCCGATGAGCAGTTCTTC | CAWSVRAVAGADEQFF
TRBJ1-4 | few | TRBV30 | NA | TGTGCCTGGAGGAAGGACAGAGCAGAAAAACTGTTTTTT | CAWRKDRAEKLFF
TRBJ2-7 | few | TRBV13 | TRBD2 | TGTGCCAGCAGTCTATGGCGGGAGGGCCAATACGAGCAGTACTTC | CASSLWREGQYEQYF
TRBJ2-5 | NA | TRBV4-1 | TRBD1 | TGCGCCAGCAGCCGTCCCGGGACAGCAGTTCAAGAGACCCAGTACTTC | CASSRPGTAVQETQYF
TRBJ2-7 | few | TRBV5-1 | TRBD2 | TGCGCCAGCAGCTTGGTCGAAGCGGGAGGGCCGAATGAGCAGTACTTC | CASSLVEAGGPNEQYF
TRBJ2-7 | NA | TRBV19 | NA | TGTGCCAGTAGCCAGGAGGACCACGAGCAGTACTTC | CASSQEDHEQYF
TRBJ2-7 | few | TRBV29-1 | TRBD2 | TGCAGCGTTGTCAGGGAGGGCCGATTGGAGCAGTACTTC | CSVVREGRLEQYF